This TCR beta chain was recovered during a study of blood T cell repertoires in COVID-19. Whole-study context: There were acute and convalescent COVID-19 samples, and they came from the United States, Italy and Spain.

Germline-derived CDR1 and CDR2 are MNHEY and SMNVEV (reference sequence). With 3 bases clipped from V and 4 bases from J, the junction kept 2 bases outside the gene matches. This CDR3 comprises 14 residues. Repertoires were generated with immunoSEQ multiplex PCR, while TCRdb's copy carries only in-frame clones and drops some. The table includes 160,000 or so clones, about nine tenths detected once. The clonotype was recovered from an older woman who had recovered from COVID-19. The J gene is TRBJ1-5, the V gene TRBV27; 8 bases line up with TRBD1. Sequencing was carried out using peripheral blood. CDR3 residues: CASSFDRGNQPQHF. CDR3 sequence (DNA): TGTGCCAGCAGTTTTGACAGGGGTAATCAGCCCCAGCATTTT.